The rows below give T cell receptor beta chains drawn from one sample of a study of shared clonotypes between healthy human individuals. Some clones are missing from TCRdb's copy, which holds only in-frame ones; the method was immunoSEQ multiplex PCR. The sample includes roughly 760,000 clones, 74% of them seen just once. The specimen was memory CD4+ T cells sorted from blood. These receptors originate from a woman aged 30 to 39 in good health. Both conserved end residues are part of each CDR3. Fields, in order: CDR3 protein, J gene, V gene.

CDR3: CASRAGGSTDTQYF
J: TRBJ2-3
V: TRBV6-4

CDR3: CASSAAGGLGNEQFF
J: TRBJ2-1
V: TRBV10-1

CDR3: CASSGSSGSYSNQPQHF
J: TRBJ1-5
V: TRBV5-5

CDR3: CAISEQDSEVYNEQFF
J: TRBJ2-1
V: TRBV10-3

CDR3: CASGMDRGYEQYF
J: TRBJ2-7
V: TRBV27

CDR3: CAWSGSGQPQHF
J: TRBJ1-5
V: TRBV30

CDR3: CASSPRDMASGNTIYF
J: TRBJ1-3
V: TRBV18

CDR3: CASRFRNTIYF
J: TRBJ1-3
V: TRBV28

CDR3: CAPTRNGSNQPQHF
J: TRBJ1-5
V: TRBV27

CDR3: CATSRDVSGNTIYF
J: TRBJ1-3
V: TRBV15

CDR3: CASRTGQNSNQPQHF
J: TRBJ1-5
V: TRBV19

CDR3: CASSQGPQGLSGYEQYF
J: TRBJ2-7
V: TRBV5-5

CDR3: CASRTTGAGEAFF
J: TRBJ1-1
V: TRBV5-5

CDR3: CAWSSGRKHGYTF
J: TRBJ1-2
V: TRBV30

CDR3: CASSDRASTEAFF
J: TRBJ1-1
V: TRBV11-2

CDR3: CASSSNLAGVTDTQYF
J: TRBJ2-3
V: TRBV27

CDR3: CASSDPRHAYEQYF
J: TRBJ2-7
V: TRBV2

CDR3: CASSVWQASAFF
J: TRBJ1-1
V: TRBV2

CDR3: CASSSGGANYGYTF
J: TRBJ1-2
V: TRBV28

CDR3: CASSERGMETQYF
J: TRBJ2-5
V: TRBV25-1

CDR3: CASSYSSRSYEQYF
J: TRBJ2-7
V: TRBV6-5

CDR3: CASSLRANEKLFF
J: TRBJ1-4
V: TRBV18

CDR3: CASSFRGTSTDTQYF
J: TRBJ2-3
V: TRBV5-4

CDR3: CASSERGDRSTDTQYF
J: TRBJ2-3
V: TRBV2

CDR3: CASSYSAGVTGEQFF
J: TRBJ2-1
V: TRBV6-5

CDR3: CASSLRGHNEQFF
J: TRBJ2-1
V: TRBV5-1

CDR3: CASSQGLTSGRETQYF
J: TRBJ2-5
V: TRBV4-1

CDR3: CASSVDIGSNTGELFF
J: TRBJ2-2
V: TRBV9

CDR3: CASSAQGVDFNEQFF
J: TRBJ2-1
V: TRBV2

CDR3: CASSLRGGEQFF
J: TRBJ2-1
V: TRBV6-5

CDR3: CASRIGGGTEAFF
J: TRBJ1-1
V: TRBV28

CDR3: CASSPAGEAYEQYF
J: TRBJ2-7
V: TRBV28

CDR3: CASSPQGGVGELFF
J: TRBJ2-2
V: TRBV11-2

CDR3: CASSLVRQSSYEQYF
J: TRBJ2-7
V: TRBV7-2

CDR3: CASSSLSAEQYF
J: TRBJ2-7
V: TRBV18

CDR3: CASSPRNRVNTGELFF
J: TRBJ2-2
V: TRBV21-1

CDR3: CASSSPGLARVSTGEQFF
J: TRBJ2-1
V: TRBV5-4

CDR3: CASKRDRDRGTNEKLFF
J: TRBJ1-4
V: TRBV4-1

CDR3: CASSLRFFLAGPYGYTF
J: TRBJ1-2
V: TRBV28

CDR3: CASNPLAGVGTDTQYF
J: TRBJ2-3
V: TRBV27

CDR3: CASSLGQGTIAKNIQYF
J: TRBJ2-4
V: TRBV14

CDR3: CASSPPGAKRGNEQFF
J: TRBJ2-1
V: TRBV7-9

CDR3: CASSPQSGDTIYF
J: TRBJ1-3
V: TRBV7-2

CDR3: CASSSGPYEQYF
J: TRBJ2-7
V: TRBV6-6

CDR3: CASSPGIGGGANVLTF
J: TRBJ2-6
V: TRBV27

CDR3: CASSQKTSATDTQYF
J: TRBJ2-3
V: TRBV7-3

CDR3: CAWSKGLAGDNEQFF
J: TRBJ2-1
V: TRBV30

CDR3: CASSTEGLSNQPQHF
J: TRBJ1-5
V: TRBV19

CDR3: CASSLGQGMNTEAFF
J: TRBJ1-1
V: TRBV11-3